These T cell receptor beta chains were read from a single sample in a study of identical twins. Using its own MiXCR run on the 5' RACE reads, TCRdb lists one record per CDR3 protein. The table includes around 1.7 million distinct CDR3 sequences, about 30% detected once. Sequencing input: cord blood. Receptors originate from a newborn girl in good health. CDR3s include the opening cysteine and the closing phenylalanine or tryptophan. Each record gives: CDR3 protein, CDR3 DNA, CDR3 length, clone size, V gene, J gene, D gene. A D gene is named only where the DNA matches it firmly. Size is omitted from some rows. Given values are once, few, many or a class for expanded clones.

cdr3_aa: CASSNRIVGTDTQYF
cdr3_nt: TGCGCCAGCAGTAACAGGATAGTGGGGACAGATACGCAGTATTTT
cdr3_length: 15
clone_size: NA
v_call: TRBV10-1
j_call: TRBJ2-3
d_call: NA

cdr3_aa: CASSELPRGETEAFF
cdr3_nt: TGTGCCAGCAGCGAGCTCCCCCGCGGGGAAACTGAAGCTTTCTTT
cdr3_length: 15
clone_size: NA
v_call: TRBV7-9
j_call: TRBJ1-1
d_call: NA

cdr3_aa: CASSLRAPKGTDTQYF
cdr3_nt: TGTGCCAGCAGCCTAAGGGCACCGAAGGGCACAGATACGCAGTATTTT
cdr3_length: 16
clone_size: few
v_call: TRBV12-3/TRBV12-4
j_call: TRBJ2-3
d_call: NA

cdr3_aa: CASSARTAGEQYF
cdr3_nt: TGCGCCAGCAGCGCGCGGACAGCCGGTGAGCAGTACTTC
cdr3_length: 13
clone_size: NA
v_call: TRBV5-1
j_call: TRBJ2-5
d_call: NA

cdr3_aa: CSAHRDSYEQYF
cdr3_nt: TGCAGTGCCCATCGGGACAGTTACGAGCAGTACTTC
cdr3_length: 12
clone_size: few
v_call: TRBV20-1
j_call: TRBJ2-7
d_call: TRBD1

cdr3_aa: CASSEFRGGPDTQYF
cdr3_nt: TGTGCCAGCAGTGAATTTCGGGGGGGGCCGGATACGCAGTATTTT
cdr3_length: 15
clone_size: NA
v_call: TRBV25-1
j_call: TRBJ2-3
d_call: TRBD2

cdr3_aa: CASSLEPGDGYTF
cdr3_nt: TGTGCCAGCAGCTTAGAGCCGGGGGACGGCTACACCTTC
cdr3_length: 13
clone_size: NA
v_call: TRBV11-2
j_call: TRBJ1-2
d_call: NA

cdr3_aa: CASSELGRLGTEAFF
cdr3_nt: TGTGCCAGCAGTGAACTAGGTAGGTTGGGCACTGAAGCTTTCTTT
cdr3_length: 15
clone_size: NA
v_call: TRBV6-1
j_call: TRBJ1-1
d_call: NA

cdr3_aa: CATSDLLNRDRGLLEQYF
cdr3_nt: TGTGCCACCAGTGATCTATTGAACCGGGACAGGGGGCTGCTCGAGCAGTACTTC
cdr3_length: 18
clone_size: few
v_call: TRBV24-1
j_call: TRBJ2-7
d_call: TRBD1

cdr3_aa: CASSPGTSGVGEQYF
cdr3_nt: TGTGCCAGCTCACCCGGGACTAGCGGGGTTGGCGAGCAGTACTTC
cdr3_length: 15
clone_size: NA
v_call: TRBV18
j_call: TRBJ2-7
d_call: TRBD2

cdr3_aa: CASSYPRTAYSNQPQHF
cdr3_nt: TGTGCCAGCAGTTACCCCCGGACAGCATATAGCAATCAGCCCCAGCATTTT
cdr3_length: 17
clone_size: NA
v_call: TRBV6-6
j_call: TRBJ1-5
d_call: NA

cdr3_aa: CASSFRESWDTEAFF
cdr3_nt: TGTGCCAGCAGCTTCAGGGAGTCGTGGGACACTGAAGCTTTCTTT
cdr3_length: 15
clone_size: NA
v_call: TRBV7-9
j_call: TRBJ1-1
d_call: NA

cdr3_aa: CASSLIGSFDEQYF
cdr3_nt: TGTGCCAGCAGCTTAATCGGGTCATTCGACGAGCAGTACTTC
cdr3_length: 14
clone_size: few
v_call: TRBV7-2
j_call: TRBJ2-7
d_call: NA

cdr3_aa: CASSPFLTGIYEQYF
cdr3_nt: TGTGCCAGCAGCCCCTTCTTGACAGGGATCTACGAGCAGTACTTC
cdr3_length: 15
clone_size: few
v_call: TRBV28
j_call: TRBJ2-7
d_call: TRBD1

cdr3_aa: CSALTPGPWIQYF
cdr3_nt: TGCAGTGCGTTAACCCCCGGACCATGGATTCAGTACTTC
cdr3_length: 13
clone_size: NA
v_call: TRBV20-1
j_call: TRBJ2-4
d_call: NA

cdr3_aa: CAGSVARGQGQFF
cdr3_nt: TGTGCCGGCAGCGTAGCCAGAGGACAGGGTCAGTTCTTC
cdr3_length: 13
clone_size: NA
v_call: TRBV9
j_call: TRBJ2-1
d_call: TRBD1

cdr3_aa: CASSSPTAPNEKLFF
cdr3_nt: TGTGCCAGCAGTTCCCCGACAGCACCTAATGAAAAACTGTTTTTT
cdr3_length: 15
clone_size: NA
v_call: TRBV12-3/TRBV12-4
j_call: TRBJ1-4
d_call: NA

cdr3_aa: CASSPGTAFLKEKLFF
cdr3_nt: TGTGCCAGCTCACCCGGGACAGCCTTTCTGAAGGAAAAACTGTTTTTT
cdr3_length: 16
clone_size: NA
v_call: TRBV18
j_call: TRBJ1-4
d_call: TRBD1

cdr3_aa: CATSDPRGPSTDTQYF
cdr3_nt: TGTGCCACCAGTGATCCCCGGGGCCCTAGCACAGATACGCAGTATTTT
cdr3_length: 16
clone_size: few
v_call: TRBV24-1
j_call: TRBJ2-3
d_call: NA

cdr3_aa: CASSLEDTGTSPLHF
cdr3_nt: TGCGCCAGCAGCTTGGAGGATACGGGAACCTCACCCCTCCACTTT
cdr3_length: 15
clone_size: few
v_call: TRBV5-1
j_call: TRBJ1-6
d_call: NA

cdr3_aa: CSVRQGDYEQYF
cdr3_nt: TGCAGCGTCCGACAGGGGGACTACGAGCAGTACTTC
cdr3_length: 12
clone_size: NA
v_call: TRBV29-1
j_call: TRBJ2-7
d_call: TRBD1

cdr3_aa: CASSLGGNLVGYGYTF
cdr3_nt: TGTGCCAGCAGCTTGGGGGGCAACCTGGTAGGGTACGGCTACACCTTC
cdr3_length: 16
clone_size: NA
v_call: TRBV5-6
j_call: TRBJ1-2
d_call: NA

cdr3_aa: CASSLGRAFYEQYF
cdr3_nt: TGTGCCAGCAGCTTAGGTCGGGCCTTCTACGAGCAGTACTTC
cdr3_length: 14
clone_size: many
v_call: TRBV7-2
j_call: TRBJ2-7
d_call: NA

cdr3_aa: CASSFPAGGMTDTQYF
cdr3_nt: TGTGCCAGCAGTTTCCCAGCGGGAGGAATGACAGATACGCAGTATTTT
cdr3_length: 16
clone_size: NA
v_call: TRBV28
j_call: TRBJ2-3
d_call: TRBD2

cdr3_aa: CSARRASGRSGYNEQFF
cdr3_nt: TGCAGTGCTAGAAGGGCTAGCGGGAGAAGTGGGTACAATGAGCAGTTCTTC
cdr3_length: 17
clone_size: NA
v_call: TRBV20-1
j_call: TRBJ2-1
d_call: TRBD2

cdr3_aa: CASSLARANVLTF
cdr3_nt: TGCGCCAGCAGCTTGGCCAGGGCCAACGTCCTGACTTTC
cdr3_length: 13
clone_size: NA
v_call: TRBV5-1
j_call: TRBJ2-6
d_call: NA

cdr3_aa: CASSVAGTGGNERFF
cdr3_nt: TGTGCCAGCAGCGTAGCCGGGACAGGGGGCAATGAGCGGTTCTTC
cdr3_length: 15
clone_size: once
v_call: TRBV9
j_call: TRBJ2-1
d_call: TRBD1

cdr3_aa: CASAETTGELFF
cdr3_nt: TGCGCCAGCGCGGAAACCACCGGGGAGCTGTTTTTT
cdr3_length: 12
clone_size: NA
v_call: TRBV5-1
j_call: TRBJ2-2
d_call: NA

cdr3_aa: CASSQDGRSYGYTF
cdr3_nt: TGCGCCAGCAGCCAAGACGGACGCTCCTATGGCTACACCTTC
cdr3_length: 14
clone_size: many
v_call: TRBV4-1
j_call: TRBJ1-2
d_call: NA